This TCR beta chain was documented in a study of CD8 T cells in ankylosing spondylitis. Study-level points and caveats: Typical of ankylosing spondylitis blood, it appeared, was a TCR beta motif of about eight highly homologous variants. The disease-linked clones had a CD8+ phenotype and low blood frequencies. Reportedly, disease-linked clones are significantly enriched in ankylosing spondylitis patients' matched synovial fluid.

A few counts support this clonotype. Its cognate antigen is unknown. TCRdb used MiXCR to reprocess the 5' RACE reads, holding one entry per CDR3 protein. The sample shows a few hundred thousand distinct CDR3 sequences, 15% to 20% of them seen only once. Germline values: CDR1 MGHRA, CDR2 YSYEKL. The V gene lost 6 bases and the J gene lost 0 bases, with 11 bases spanning the gap. CDR3 size: 15 residues. The TCR comes from a male donor with ankylosing spondylitis or in good health (not recorded which). Sequenced: blood, either unsorted or a sorted T cell fraction (not recorded which). J is TRBJ2-2 and V is TRBV4-1; D gene uncertain. CDR3 sequence (DNA): TGCGCCAGCAGACGAGCGATGTCGAACACCGGGGAGCTGTTTTTT. This codes for CASRRAMSNTGELFF.